The sequence of this T cell receptor beta chain was determined in a study of blood T cell repertoires in COVID-19. The wider study: The samples span acute and convalescent COVID-19 from the United States, Italy and Spain. PBMCs, B-cell-depleted T cells, or T cells were the source of the cDNA or gDNA that made up the material.

This CDR3 is built from 18 residues. Trimming cost V 0 bases and J 2 bases; bases outside gene matches: 10. Germline V gene sequence: CDR1 SGDLS, CDR2 YYNGEE. In the original processing: Researchers report that nucleated cell counts were estimated from reference gene primer amplification. Sequenced by immunoSEQ multiplex PCR; TCRdb stores in-frame clones only, minus some. The DNA gave D and trimming, while V, J and clone size come from that table. The sample shows some 190,000 clones, approximately 90% of them seen only once. The genes are TRBV9 and TRBJ2-5, with TRBD2 matching 10 bases. The receptor's source is a man aged 25 to 40 with acute or convalescent COVID-19. Sequencing was done on a sample of peripheral blood. The CDR3 DNA follows: TGTGCCAGCAGCGTAGTGGCTAGCGGGGGCCCGAGACAAGAGACCCAGTACTTC. The encoded protein is CASSVVASGGPRQETQYF.